This TCR beta chain was obtained from a study of blood T cell repertoires in COVID-19. CDR3 length: 14 residues. Trimming took off 0 bases at V and 5 bases at J, with 9 bases between the two ends. Looked up from germline, CDR1 is SGHRS and CDR2 is YFSETQ. TCRdb's table, derived via immunoSEQ multiplex PCR, lists solely in-frame clones and lacks some. The sample yields 200,000 or so clones, around 79% seen once. This rearrangement joins TRBV5-1 to TRBJ2-1, with D tentatively TRBD1 (5 bases). This sequence originates from a man aged 55 to 70 with active or convalescent COVID-19. The sample comprised peripheral blood. CDR3 sequence reads: CASSLGQQDNEQFF. In nucleotides, the CDR3 is TGCGCCAGCAGCTTGGGACAGCAAGACAATGAGCAGTTCTTC.